The rows below give T cell receptor beta chains drawn from one sample of a study of blood T cell repertoires in COVID-19. The data were produced by immunoSEQ multiplex PCR, yet TCRdb's version contains in-frame clones alone and is incomplete. This sample has 200,000 or so clones; 80% to 85% occur once, and the top ten carry around 7%. Sequenced sample: PBMCs or T cells enriched from blood (not recorded which). The receptor source for this set is a man aged 35 to 55 who had recovered from COVID-19. Each CDR3 is given with its conserved first and last residue. Each record gives: V gene, D gene, clone size, J gene, CDR3 DNA, CDR3 protein. A D gene is named only where the DNA matches it firmly. Rows give clone size only sometimes, using once, few, many, or a class for an expanded clone.

>TRBV27|TRBD1|-|TRBJ2-1
TGTGCCAGCAGTTTCAGGGGGTATGGTGAGCAGTTCTTC
CASSFRGYGEQFF
>TRBV6-5|-|-|TRBJ2-6
TGTGCCAGCAGCCCAACAGGGTCTGGGGCCAACGTCCTGACTTTC
CASSPTGSGANVLTF
>TRBV21-1|-|few|TRBJ2-7
TGTGCCAGCAGCAAGAGTTTAGGCGGGACAGAAGCCTACGAGCAGTACTTC
CASSKSLGGTEAYEQYF
>TRBV5-1|-|-|TRBJ1-1
TGCGCCAGCAGCTTGAACCCGACTCTTACTGAAGCTTTCTTT
CASSLNPTLTEAFF
>TRBV6-2/TRBV6-3|TRBD1|-|TRBJ1-2
TGTGCCAGCAGTTCCGGGACAGAGTACTACTATGGCTACACCTTC
CASSSGTEYYYGYTF
>TRBV28|-|-|TRBJ1-2
TGTGCCAGCAGCCAGGGTTTCGGTAACTATGGCTACACCTTC
CASSQGFGNYGYTF
>TRBV7-2|TRBD2|once|TRBJ2-7
TGTGCCAGCAGCTTTTACCCCAAGAATACCGGGACTATAACCTACGAGCAGTACTTC
CASSFYPKNTGTITYEQYF
>TRBV6-5|-|-|TRBJ1-1
TGTGCCAGCAGTTACGCAGGGGACACTGAAGCTTTCTTT
CASSYAGDTEAFF
>TRBV5-1|-|-|TRBJ1-1
TGCGCCAGCAGCTTCCAGGGGAACACTGAAGCTTTCTTT
CASSFQGNTEAFF
>TRBV3-1/TRBV3-2|-|-|TRBJ1-1
TGTGCCAGCAGCCTAGGGGGTTTGAACACTGAAGCTTTCTTT
CASSLGGLNTEAFF
>TRBV21-1|-|-|TRBJ1-3
TGTGCCAGCAGCTCCCGGTCCCGGACAGGGCGTCGCTCTGGAAACACCATATATTTT
CASSSRSRTGRRSGNTIYF
>TRBV10-1|-|-|TRBJ1-6
TGCGCCAGCAGTGAGTTTGCGACTCCTAATTCACCCCTCCACTTT
CASSEFATPNSPLHF
>TRBV7-2|-|-|TRBJ1-1
TGTGCCAGCAGCTTACGCCCTGCCACACAGGCTAGGAATACTGAAGCTTTCTTT
CASSLRPATQARNTEAFF
>TRBV3-1/TRBV3-2|TRBD1|few|TRBJ1-3
TGTGCCAGCAGCCCGGTCGCAGGGGGCTTTCTTGGTATCGCCATATATTTT
CASSPVAGGFLGIAIYF
>TRBV19|TRBD2|-|TRBJ2-1
TGTGCCAGTAGTATGGGCGGGGGAAGAGTTGAGCAGTTCTTC
CASSMGGGRVEQFF
>TRBV5-1|TRBD1|-|TRBJ1-1
TGCGCCAGCCGGGCCCGGGACAGGGGCAATAACACTGAAGCTTTCTTT
CASRARDRGNNTEAFF
>TRBV12-3/TRBV12-4|TRBD1|-|TRBJ2-1
TGTGCCAGCAGCCCGGGACAGGGGAACGAGCAGTTCTTC
CASSPGQGNEQFF
>TRBV5-1|-|-|TRBJ1-1
TGCGCCAGCAGCTTGGCCAGGTTAACTGAAGCTTTCTTT
CASSLARLTEAFF
>TRBV19|-|-|TRBJ1-2
TGTGCCAGTAGTATAGGAAGGGGCGATGGCTACACCTTC
CASSIGRGDGYTF
>TRBV7-9|-|-|TRBJ2-7
TGTGCCAGCAGCTTAGAAGGATGGGGCGACGAGCAGTACTTC
CASSLEGWGDEQYF
>TRBV27|-|-|TRBJ1-3
TGTGCCAGCAGCCGGGTGGGGGCACCCTCTGGAAACACCATATATTTT
CASSRVGAPSGNTIYF
>TRBV6-5|TRBD2|-|TRBJ2-2
TGTGCCAGCAGTTCAAGCGGGGGGGACACCGGGGAGCTGTTTTTT
CASSSSGGDTGELFF
>TRBV30|TRBD1|-|TRBJ1-2
TGTGCCTCAGGGGGCGAGTTAGCTAACTATGGCTACACCTTC
CASGGELANYGYTF
>TRBV2|TRBD1|few|TRBJ1-5
TGTGCCAGCAGTATACAGGGGGCCAATCAGCCCCAGCATTTT
CASSIQGANQPQHF
>TRBV5-5|-|-|TRBJ1-6
TGTGCCAGCAGCGGGCAGCCAGGGCAGGACTCACCCCTCCACTTT
CASSGQPGQDSPLHF
>TRBV6-5|TRBD2|-|TRBJ2-7
TGTGCCAGCAGCAAGGGGAGGGGCCGCTCCTACGAGCAGTACTTC
CASSKGRGRSYEQYF
>TRBV27|TRBD1|-|TRBJ2-7
TGTGCCAGCAGTTCCCCGCTAGGGACAGGAGTAATTAAGCAGTACTTC
CASSSPLGTGVIKQYF
>TRBV5-1|TRBD2|-|TRBJ2-5
TGCGCCAGTGCACGGACTAGCGGGGGAGGGCAAGAGACCCAGTACTTC
CASARTSGGGQETQYF
>TRBV19|TRBD1|-|TRBJ2-7
TGTGCCAGTAGTCTCGGGACAGCTTCCTACGAGCAGTACTTC
CASSLGTASYEQYF
>TRBV29-1|-|once|TRBJ1-1
TGCAGCGTTGGGGAGGGGCCCCACACTGAAGCTTTCTTT
CSVGEGPHTEAFF
>TRBV3-1/TRBV3-2|-|-|TRBJ1-1
TGTGCCAGCAGCCAAGAAGGGAGAGCCACTGAAGCTTTCTTT
CASSQEGRATEAFF
>TRBV12-3/TRBV12-4|TRBD1|-|TRBJ1-2
TGTGCCAGCAGTTTAGAAGGGACAGCCGGCCCGGACTTC
CASSLEGTAGPDF
>TRBV18|TRBD1|-|TRBJ1-4
TGTGCCAGCTCACCACGAATCAGGGGGTCGGGCGATAATGAAAAACTGTTTTTT
CASSPRIRGSGDNEKLFF
>TRBV4-3|-|-|TRBJ2-7
TGCGCCAGCAGCCAAGATTTAGGGGGGGCCTACGAGCAGTACTTC
CASSQDLGGAYEQYF
>TRBV6-5|-|-|TRBJ2-3
TGTGCCAGCAGGACACGCTCGGGGGTCAGGGATACGCAGTATTTT
CASRTRSGVRDTQYF
>TRBV7-8|TRBD1|few|TRBJ1-3
TGTGCCAGCAGCTTAGCGAGGGGGCAAGGTGGAAACACCATATATTTT
CASSLARGQGGNTIYF
>TRBV6-5|TRBD1|-|TRBJ1-5
TGTGCCAGCAGCAACCGGCAGGGGGCTCAGCCCCAGCATTTT
CASSNRQGAQPQHF
>TRBV18|-|-|TRBJ2-7
TGTGCCAGCTCACCACCGAGGCGACTGCGCTCCTACGAGCAGTACTTC
CASSPPRRLRSYEQYF